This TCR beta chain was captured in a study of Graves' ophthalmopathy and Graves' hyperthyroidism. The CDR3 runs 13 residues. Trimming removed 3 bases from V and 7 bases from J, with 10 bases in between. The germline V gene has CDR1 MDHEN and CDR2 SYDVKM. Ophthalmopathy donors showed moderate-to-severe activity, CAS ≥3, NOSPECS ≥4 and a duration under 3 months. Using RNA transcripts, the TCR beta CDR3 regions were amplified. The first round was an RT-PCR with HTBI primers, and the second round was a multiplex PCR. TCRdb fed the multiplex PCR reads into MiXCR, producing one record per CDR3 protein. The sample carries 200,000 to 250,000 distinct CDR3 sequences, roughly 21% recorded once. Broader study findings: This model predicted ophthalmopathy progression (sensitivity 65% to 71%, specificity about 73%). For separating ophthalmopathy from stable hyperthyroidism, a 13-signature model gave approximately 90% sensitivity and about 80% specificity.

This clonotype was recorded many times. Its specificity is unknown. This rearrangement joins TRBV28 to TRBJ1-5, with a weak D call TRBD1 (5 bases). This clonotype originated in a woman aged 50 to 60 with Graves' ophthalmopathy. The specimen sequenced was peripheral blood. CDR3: CASSFLGAQPQHF. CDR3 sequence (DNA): TGTGCCAGCAGTTTCCTAGGGGCCCAGCCCCAGCATTTT.